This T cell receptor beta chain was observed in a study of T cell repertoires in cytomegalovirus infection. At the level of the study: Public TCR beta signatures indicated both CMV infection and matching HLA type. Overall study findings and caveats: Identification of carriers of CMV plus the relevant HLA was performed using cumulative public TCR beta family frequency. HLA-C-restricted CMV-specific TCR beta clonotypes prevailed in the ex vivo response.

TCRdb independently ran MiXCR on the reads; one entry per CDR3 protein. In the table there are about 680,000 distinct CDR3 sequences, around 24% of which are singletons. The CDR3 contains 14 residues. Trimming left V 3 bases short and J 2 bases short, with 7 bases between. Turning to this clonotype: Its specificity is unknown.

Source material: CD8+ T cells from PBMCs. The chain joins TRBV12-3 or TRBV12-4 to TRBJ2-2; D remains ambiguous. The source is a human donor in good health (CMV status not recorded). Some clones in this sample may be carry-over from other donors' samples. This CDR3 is CASSFKGNTGELFF. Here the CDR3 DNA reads TGTGCCAGCAGTTTTAAGGGCAACACCGGGGAGCTGTTTTTT.